This T cell receptor (beta chain) was obtained from a study of T cell repertoires in cytomegalovirus infection. The table lists this clonotype with a few counts. From germline, CDR1 is DFQATT and CDR2 SNEGSKA (reference sequence). The CDR3 is 13 amino acids. V was cut by 6 bases and J by 4 bases, with 15 bases left in between. Each CDR3 protein gets one entry after TCRdb re-called the reads with MiXCR. Of about 600,000 distinct CDR3 sequences in the sample, around 24% were seen once. V usage is TRBV20-1 and J usage is TRBJ2-5; no firm D call. The receptor was derived from a human donor in good health (CMV status not recorded). Some clones in this sample may be carry-over from other donors' samples. Specimen: CD8+ T cells from PBMCs. The CDR3 nucleotides are TGCAGTGCCCCAGACTTAAAAGGAGAGACCCAGTACTTC. This gives the protein CSAPDLKGETQYF.